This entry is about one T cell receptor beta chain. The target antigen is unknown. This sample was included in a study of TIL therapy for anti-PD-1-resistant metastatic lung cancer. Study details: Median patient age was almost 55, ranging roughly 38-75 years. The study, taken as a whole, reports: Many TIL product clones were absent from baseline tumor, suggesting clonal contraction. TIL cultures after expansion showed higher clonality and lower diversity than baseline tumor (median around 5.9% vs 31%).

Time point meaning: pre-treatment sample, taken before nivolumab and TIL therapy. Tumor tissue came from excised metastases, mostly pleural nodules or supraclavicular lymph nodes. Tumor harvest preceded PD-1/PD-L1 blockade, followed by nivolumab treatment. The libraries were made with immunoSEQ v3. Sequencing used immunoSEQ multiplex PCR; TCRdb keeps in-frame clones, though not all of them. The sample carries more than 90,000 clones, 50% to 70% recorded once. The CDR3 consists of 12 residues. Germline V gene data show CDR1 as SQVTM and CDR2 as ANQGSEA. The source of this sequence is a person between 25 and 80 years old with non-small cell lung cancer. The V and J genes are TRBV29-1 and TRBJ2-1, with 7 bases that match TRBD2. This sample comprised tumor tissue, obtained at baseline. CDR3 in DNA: TGCAGTGGCCGGGACTACGACAATGAGCAGTTCTTC. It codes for CSGRDYDNEQFF.